The clone carrying this TCR beta chain showed up many times. The data were obtained in a study of blood T cell repertoires in COVID-19. About the study: Collection of acute and convalescent COVID-19 samples took place in the United States, Italy and Spain.

TCRdb keeps only in-frame clones here, not all; method: immunoSEQ multiplex PCR. The table has about 160,000 clones, about 88% seen once. Germline CDR1 and CDR2: SGHAT and FQNNGV. Trimming took 3 bases from V and 6 from J; bases not matched to a gene: 5. CDR3 length: 16 residues. The J gene is TRBJ2-2, the V gene TRBV11-2, with 12 nucleotides matching TRBD2. The material sequenced was peripheral blood. The source of this sequence is a woman of 80 years or more with acute or convalescent COVID-19. The CDR3 nucleotides read TGTGCCAGCAGCTTCCGACGACTAGCGGGAGCCGGGGAGCTGTTTTTT. This gives the protein CASSFRRLAGAGELFF. The complete variable domain, with remaining parts taken from reference TRBV11-2 and TRBJ2-2, reads EAGVAQSPRYKIIEKRQSVAFWCNPISGHATLYWYQQILGQGPKLLIQFQNNGVVDDSQLPKDRFSAERLKGVDSTLKIQPAKLEDSAVYLCASSFRRLAGAGELFFGEGSRLTVL.